This T cell receptor (beta chain) was obtained from a study of CD8+ T cells in alopecia areata. RNA was isolated and reverse transcribed to cDNA, the sequencing template. The table came from immunoSEQ multiplex PCR; TCRdb's copy has only in-frame clones and leaves some out. Altogether 150,000 to 200,000 clones are present, roughly 60% being singletons, with the ten largest covering approximately 0.93%. Whole-study results and caveats: Normal scalp showed lower clonality than lesional scalp, especially alopecia totalis/universalis.

This CDR3 comprises 14 residues. CDR1 is SEHNR and CDR2 is FQNEAQ in the germline V gene (reference sequence). Trimming removed 3 bases from V and 0 bases from J, with 8 bases in between. A few counts support this clone. Its specificity is not known. As for treatment: oral pan-JAK inhibitor, 5-10 mg twice daily. This material consisted of CD4+ T cells sorted from blood, taken at week 24, from a patient treated with tofacitinib. The genes are TRBV7-9 and TRBJ1-1; D ambiguous. The sequence was obtained from a human donor with alopecia areata. CDR3 region: CASSFASLNTEAFF. The CDR3 coding sequence is TGTGCCAGCAGCTTCGCGAGTTTGAACACTGAAGCTTTCTTT.